These 17 T cell receptor beta chains originate from one sample sequenced in a study of patients and donors after allogeneic stem cell transplantation. MiXCR, run by TCRdb on the RT-PCR reads, gives a single entry per CDR3 protein. The data hold more than 150,000 distinct CDR3 sequences, with approximately 25% observed a single time. The sample consisted of blood, either unsorted or a sorted T cell fraction (not recorded which). These receptors were obtained from a human donor who was either an allogeneic HSCT recipient or a stem cell or donor lymphocyte infusion donor (not recorded which). It is not recorded whose cells these are; they may come from a transplant donor.

The rearrangement links TRBV10-3 to TRBJ2-6, with D perhaps TRBD2 (6 bases). Germline-derived CDR1 and CDR2 are ENHRY and SYGVKD. V lost 7 bases and J lost 4, with 14 bases in between. The CDR3 has 15 amino acids. The CDR3 coding sequence is TGTGCCATCAAGGCGGGGAACTGGGGGGCCAACGTCCTGACTTTC. This sequence encodes CAIKAGNWGANVLTF.

This chain joins TRBV7-8 and TRBJ2-1; D remains unclear. The V and J ends lost 6 bases and 6 bases respectively, with 15 bases between them. There are 14 residues in the CDR3. CDR1 and CDR2 (germline): SGHVS, FQNEAQ. The DNA for the CDR3 is TGTGCCAGCAGACCCAACGGAGCTCTCAATGAGCAGTTCTTC. It translates to CASRPNGALNEQFF.

This clonotype was observed a handful of times. The chain uses TRBV29-1 and TRBJ2-2; D gene unclear. CDR3 length equals 13 residues. Trimming cost V 7 bases and J 2 bases, with 11 bases left between them. Germline CDR1 SQVTM, CDR2 ANQGSEA. The CDR3 DNA sequence: TGCAGCGCCTATCCGCAAAACACCGGGGAGCTGTTTTTT. Protein product: CSAYPQNTGELFF.

This clonotype has a single count. The rearrangement uses TRBV19 and TRBJ2-7, with TRBD2 identical over 11 bases. The V and J ends lost 7 bases and 1 base, in that order; junction bases with no gene match: 9. Germline V CDR1 and CDR2: LNHDA, SQIVND (reference sequence). CDR3 size: 16 residues. In DNA, the CDR3 is TGTGCCAGTACTGGTCGGGCTAGCGGGAGGTCCTACGAGCAGTACTTC. This codes for CASTGRASGRSYEQYF.

The V and J genes are TRBV27 and TRBJ1-5, with D uncertain. The CDR3 covers 15 residues. Germline V gene data show CDR1 as MNHEY and CDR2 as SMNVEV (reference sequence). V was trimmed by 4 bases and J by 1 base, leaving 11 bases between them. The CDR3 DNA reads TGTGCCAGCAGTTCATTAGGTGCCAGCAATCAGCCCCAGCATTTT. It specifies CASSSLGASNQPQHF.

This clonotype ranks as medium-sized. The rearrangement uses TRBV24-1 and TRBJ1-2, with D maybe TRBD1 (5 bases). The V end was cut by 4 bases, the J end by 8 bases, with 25 bases between. The CDR3 is 17 amino acids. CDR1 and CDR2 (germline): KGHDR, SFDVKD. The CDR3 loop is CATSDRGTSSRDFGYTF. CDR3 bases: TGTGCCACCAGTGACCGCGGGACCTCGAGCCGGGACTTCGGCTACACCTTC.

This clonotype has a handful of counts. V is TRBV30 and J is TRBJ2-4; TRBD1 is a possible D gene (5 bases). CDR3 size: 13 residues. Germline loops: CDR1 GTSNPN, CDR2 SVGIG (reference sequence). Trimming removed 0 bases at V and 6 bases at J, with 9 bases between. The CDR3 is CAWSVGQGNIQYF. CDR3 bases: TGTGCCTGGAGTGTTGGGCAGGGAAACATTCAGTACTTC.

V and J are TRBV7-9 and TRBJ2-2; D gene ambiguous. The CDR3 loop spans 13 amino acids. Germline loops: CDR1 SEHNR, CDR2 FQNEAQ (reference sequence). The V end was cut by 1 base, the J end by 2 bases, with 2 bases between. CDR3 protein: CASSLDNTGELFF. The CDR3 DNA reads as TGTGCCAGCAGCTTAGACAACACCGGGGAGCTGTTTTTT.

In its sample, this clonotype was seen a few times. The genes are TRBV9 and TRBJ1-1; 7 nucleotides align to TRBD1. The germline V gene has CDR1 SGDLS and CDR2 YYNGEE. V gave up 4 bases and J gave up 0 bases; unmatched junction bases: 9. CDR3 size: 16 residues. CDR3 nucleotides: TGTGCCAGCAGCCCGATTCAGACAGGGTTGAACACTGAAGCTTTCTTT. It yields the protein CASSPIQTGLNTEAFF.

This chain links TRBV5-1 with TRBJ2-2, with D unclear. With 4 bases removed from V and 0 bases from J, the gap between germline ends came to 10 bases. The germline gives CDR1 SGHRS, CDR2 YFSETQ. The CDR3 length is 15 residues. As DNA, the CDR3 is TGCGCCAGCAGCGGTGGTGCGGCGAACACCGGGGAGCTGTTTTTT. This sequence encodes CASSGGAANTGELFF.

V and J are TRBV12-3 or TRBV12-4 and TRBJ1-6, with D unclear. The CDR3 loop spans 13 amino acids. V dropped 3 bases and J dropped 9 bases, with 9 bases sitting between them. CDR3 region: CASSFSGSSPLHF. CDR3 nucleotide sequence: TGTGCCAGCAGTTTCTCTGGGAGTTCACCCCTCCACTTT.

Ten or more counts support this clonotype. This sequence joins TRBV29-1 and TRBJ1-1, with 8 nucleotides matching TRBD1. This CDR3 region has 14 residues. CDR1 and CDR2 (germline): SQVTM, ANQGSEA. The J segment lost 0 bases and the V segment lost 6 bases, leaving 6 bases of the junction unmatched. In DNA, the CDR3 is TGCAGCGTGGACGGGGACAGGATGAACACTGAAGCTTTCTTT. Its translation: CSVDGDRMNTEAFF.

V and J are TRBV4-1 and TRBJ1-1; D possibly corresponds to TRBD1 (6 bases). Trimming cost V 2 bases and J 1 base, with 11 bases left between them. Germline V gene data show CDR1 as MGHRA and CDR2 as YSYEKL. The CDR3 runs to 15 residues. CDR3 nucleotide sequence: TGCGCCAGCAGCCAAAGACAGGTGACGAACACTGAAGCTTTCTTT. Amino acids: CASSQRQVTNTEAFF.

The chain carries TRBV18 and TRBJ2-3; 7 bases align to TRBD1. J gave up 2 bases and V 4 bases, and 3 bases lay outside the gene matches. The CDR3 loop spans 14 amino acids. Germline V CDR1 and CDR2: KGHSH, LQKENI. CDR3 amino acids: CASSLDRITDTQYF. CDR3 in DNA: TGTGCCAGCTCACTGGACAGGATCACAGATACGCAGTATTTT.

This clonotype has a handful of counts. The chain recombines TRBV7-9 with TRBJ1-4; D perhaps matches TRBD1 (6 bases). The CDR3 is made up of 15 amino acids. CDR1 SEHNR and CDR2 FQNEAQ come from the germline V gene (reference sequence). V was pared by 2 bases and J by 8 bases, with 15 bases between. CDR3 region: CASSLYGQSSEKLFF. The DNA of the CDR3 is TGTGCCAGCAGCTTATATGGACAGAGCAGCGAAAAACTGTTTTTT. The whole variable domain, filled in from reference TRBV7-9 and TRBJ1-4, reads DTGVSQNPRHKITKRGQNVTFRCDPISEHNRLYWYRQTLGQGPEFLTYFQNEAQLEKSRLLSDRFSAERPKGSFSTLEIQRTEQGDSAMYLCASSLYGQSSEKLFFGSGTQLSVL.

The gene calls are TRBV12-3 or TRBV12-4 and TRBJ1-2; 8 positions match TRBD1. V lost 4 bases and J lost 11; bases outside the gene matches: 6. This CDR3 region has 12 residues. In DNA form, the CDR3 reads TGTGCCAGCAGTTGGACAGGGAAGAGGTACACCTTC. As protein: CASSWTGKRYTF.

This clonotype came up a few times. This chain joins TRBV19 and TRBJ1-5, with 7 positions matching TRBD1. The V segment lost 5 bases and the J segment 4 bases; nucleotides outside the gene matches: 5. CDR1 and CDR2 (germline): LNHDA, SQIVND (reference sequence). The CDR3 spans 14 residues. In nucleotides, the CDR3 is TGTGCCAGTAGTTCCCAGACAGGGAATCAGCCCCAGCATTTT. It translates to CASSSQTGNQPQHF. Combining the CDR3 with reference TRBV19 and TRBJ1-5 gives the whole variable domain DGGITQSPKYLFRKEGQNVTLSCEQNLNHDAMYWYRQDPGQGLRLIYYSQIVNDFQKGDIAEGYSVSREKKESFPLTVTSAQKNPTAFYLCASSSQTGNQPQHFGDGTRLSIL.